This TCR beta chain emerged from a study of shared clonotypes between healthy human individuals. CD4+ cells yielded CD45RA+ naive and CD45RA-negative memory subsets. Only in-frame clones appear in the TCRdb table, and some are missing; sequencing was by immunoSEQ multiplex PCR. This sample has roughly 1,600,000 clones, with approximately 98.5% found just once. Sequencing was done on a sample of naive CD4+ T cells sorted from blood. Subset indicated: CD45RA+ positively selected. The TCR originated in a young man in good health.

The CDR3 DNA reads TGTGCCAGCAGACTAGCGGGAGGGCCCGGGGGGCAGTACTTC. Protein sequence: CASRLAGGPGGQYF. The rearrangement uses TRBV27 and TRBJ2-7, with 13 bases matching TRBD2. The V gene's germline CDR1 is MNHEY and CDR2 SMNVEV (reference sequence). The CDR3 consists of 14 residues. J gave up 9 bases and V 6 bases, and 8 bases lay outside the gene matches.